Sequencing of this T cell receptor (beta chain) was carried out in a study of a mutant IDH1 vaccine in newly diagnosed glioma. CDR3 size: 11 residues. Trimming took off 4 bases at V and 8 bases at J, with 11 bases between the two ends. Germline CDR1 and CDR2: DFQATT and SNEGSKA (reference sequence). Stated time point: week 35, safety follow-up. Each dose delivered 300 ug of mutant IDH1 20-mer peptide subcutaneously with imiquimod. The study gave patients eight vaccinations in weeks 1, 3, 5, 7, 11, 15, 19, 23. About this clone itself: Its antigen is not known.

Measured with immunoSEQ multiplex PCR; TCRdb has only the in-frame clones, and not every one. The sample consists of about 54,000 clones, approximately 87% of them appearing once. This specimen consisted of PBMCs, obtained from a glioma patient whose treatment included an IDH1 peptide vaccine. V is TRBV20-1 and J is TRBJ1-2, with a weak D call TRBD1 (5 bases). The sequence came from a man between 40 and 49 years old with glioma. The CDR3, as DNA: TGCAGTGCTAACAAAGGGGAGGGCTACACCTTC. This encodes CSANKGEGYTF.